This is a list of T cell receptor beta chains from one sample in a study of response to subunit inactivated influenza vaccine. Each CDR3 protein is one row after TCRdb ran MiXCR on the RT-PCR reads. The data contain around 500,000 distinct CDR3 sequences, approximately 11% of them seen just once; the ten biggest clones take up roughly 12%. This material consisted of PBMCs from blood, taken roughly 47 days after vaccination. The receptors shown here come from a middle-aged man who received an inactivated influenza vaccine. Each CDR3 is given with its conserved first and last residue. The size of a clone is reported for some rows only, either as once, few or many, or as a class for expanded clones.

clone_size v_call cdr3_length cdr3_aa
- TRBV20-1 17 CSARGSSKEGAGQPQHF
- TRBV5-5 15 CASSLDIGLYNEQFF
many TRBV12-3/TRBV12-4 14 CASSLGGQGLGYTF
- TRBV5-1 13 CASSPASTDTQYF
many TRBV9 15 CASSVYAGETGELFF
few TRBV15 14 CATSGLQGSYEQYF
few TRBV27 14 CASSFLAGADTQYF
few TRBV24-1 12 CAIGTTNQPQHF
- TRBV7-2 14 CASSLDVRAGEQYF
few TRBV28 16 CASSDLMPRTSYGYTF
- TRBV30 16 CAWSVLGGTNTGELFF
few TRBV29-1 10 CSVAHNEQFF
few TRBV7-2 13 CASSPGQGNIQYF
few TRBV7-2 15 CASSRQALDQETQYF
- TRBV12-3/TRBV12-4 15 CASTLRAGGRYEQYF
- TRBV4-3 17 CASSQEGQGSGTGELFF
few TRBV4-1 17 CASSIHPPLGAIQPQHF
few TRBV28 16 CASSPRGEDHQDTQYF
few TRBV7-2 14 CASSLSHHYNEQFF
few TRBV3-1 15 CASSLQRGPPPTQYF
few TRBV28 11 CASSPRVGYTF
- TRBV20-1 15 CSARDPPGQGSEQYF
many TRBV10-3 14 CASQDRGNTGELFF
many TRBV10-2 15 CASGLAGVGGETQYF
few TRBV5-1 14 CASREQGRHTEAFF
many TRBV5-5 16 CASSLNSGERYNEQFF
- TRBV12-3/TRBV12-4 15 CASSFPSGTGNTIYF
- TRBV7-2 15 CASRFVGGSIYEQFF
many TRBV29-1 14 CSVLSRTGNTEAFF
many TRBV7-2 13 CASSLQVDQPQHF
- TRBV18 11 CASSPDRQQYF
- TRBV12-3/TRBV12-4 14 CASRPGQGGPTQYF
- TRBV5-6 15 CASSLPGQGQETQYF
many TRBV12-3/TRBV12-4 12 CASSRSAYEQYF